The following is a T cell receptor beta chain sequence with its context. Germline is not matched at one junction end, which may reflect a read error. Preparation of the TCRbeta library involved a method that used unique molecular identifiers. TCRdb called the PCR reads again in MiXCR, with one record for every CDR3 protein. The data contain some 530,000 distinct CDR3 sequences, roughly an eighth of them singletons. Germline V gene sequence: CDR1 DFQATT, CDR2 SNEGSKA (reference sequence). This CDR3 is 15 amino acids long. This specimen belongs to a study of T-cell reconstitution after alpha-beta-depleted transplantation in children.

The rearrangement uses TRBV20-1 and TRBJ2-5; D remains ambiguous. The starting material was PBMCs from the stem cell graft donor, obtained from the stem cell graft. The TCR originated in a human donor who donated a stem cell graft to a child with combined immunodeficiency. CDR3 sequence (DNA): TGCTGTGCTAGAGCTTTGAGTGGGTACCAAGAGACCCAGTACTTC. This translates into CCARALSGYQETQYF.